This is a list of T cell receptor beta chains from one sample in a study of cytomegalovirus exposure and HLA in healthy donors. TCRdb's table, derived via immunoSEQ multiplex PCR, lists solely in-frame clones and lacks some. Here the sample spans about 170,000 clones, 80% being singletons. Sequencing input: PBMCs. Receptors originate from a woman between 50 and 59 years old in good health and CMV-seropositive. Both conserved end residues are part of each CDR3. The D gene is left open where the match is weak. Expanded clones get a size class; other rows say once, few or many, or leave the size out.

>TRBD1|-|TRBJ2-5|TRBV5-1
TGCGCCAGCAGCTTGGAGGACAGGGTCCAAGAGACCCAGTACTTC
CASSLEDRVQETQYF
>TRBD2|-|TRBJ2-2|TRBV27
TGTGCCAGCAGTTCCCCTAGCGGGAGGGTGGAAACCGGGGAGCTGTTTTTT
CASSSPSGRVETGELFF
>TRBD2|-|TRBJ2-1|TRBV5-5
TGTGCCAGCAGCCCTAGCGGAGGGGTCATGGGTGAGCAGTTCTTC
CASSPSGGVMGEQFF
>-|-|TRBJ2-7|TRBV4-3
TGCGCCAGCAGCCAAGATTCAGGCAACCCCTACGAGCAGTACTTC
CASSQDSGNPYEQYF
>-|-|TRBJ1-4|TRBV11-2
TGTGCCAGCAGCTTCCTCAGGGGTGCTAATGAAAAACTGTTTTTT
CASSFLRGANEKLFF
>TRBD1|-|TRBJ1-3|TRBV18
TGTGCCGGCTCACGGACCGGGACAGGGCGAGTCGGAAACACCATATATTTT
CAGSRTGTGRVGNTIYF
>-|-|TRBJ2-7|TRBV19
TGTGCCAGTAGTTTACAGCGGTTCGGCTCCGAGCAGTACTTC
CASSLQRFGSEQYF
>-|few|TRBJ1-3|TRBV7-8
TGTGCCAGTTATACACCCACCTCTGGAAACACCATATATTTT
CASYTPTSGNTIYF
>TRBD1|-|TRBJ1-5|TRBV19
TGTGCCAGTAGTAGCGGGACAGGGGGCTATCAGCCCCAGCATTTT
CASSSGTGGYQPQHF
>-|-|TRBJ1-1|TRBV19
TGTGCCAGTAGTTGGTCTCTGAGTACTGAAGCTTTCTTT
CASSWSLSTEAFF
>TRBD2|-|TRBJ2-3|TRBV27
TGTGCCAGCACCCCCAAGATAGCGGGAGGTCTCACAGATACGCAGTATTTT
CASTPKIAGGLTDTQYF
>TRBD2|once|TRBJ2-3|TRBV19
TGTGCCAGTAGTCTCTCTAGCGGCTCTTACACAGATACGCAGTATTTT
CASSLSSGSYTDTQYF
>-|once|TRBJ1-2|TRBV30
TGTGCCTGGAGTGTCGCAGTATATGGCTACACCTTC
CAWSVAVYGYTF
>-|few|TRBJ1-2|TRBV29-1
TGCAGCGGAAGGACCGAGGGCTATGGCTACACCTTC
CSGRTEGYGYTF
>-|-|TRBJ2-3|TRBV9
TGTGCCAGCAGCGTAGTGAGGGGGGGGACCCCCGCCCGACGGGGCACAGATACGCAGTATTTT
CASSVVRGGTPARRGTDTQYF
>TRBD2|-|TRBJ2-5|TRBV7-2
TGTGCCAGCAGCCCCGGAATGGGGGGAGGGCCTGGAGAGACCCAGTACTTC
CASSPGMGGGPGETQYF
>-|-|TRBJ2-5|TRBV18
TGTGCCAGCTCACCACCGGAGTCACAGGTGGGAGAGACCCAGTACTTC
CASSPPESQVGETQYF
>-|-|TRBJ2-3|TRBV19
TGTGCCAGTAGTACCCCCCAACCAGGCACAGATACGCAGTATTTT
CASSTPQPGTDTQYF
>-|once|TRBJ1-5|TRBV19
TGTGCCAGTGCGTCGGAACAGCGCAATCAGCCCCAGCATTTT
CASASEQRNQPQHF
>TRBD1|few|TRBJ1-4|TRBV7-3
TGTGCCAGCAGCTTCGGACAGGGTGAAAAACTGTTTTTT
CASSFGQGEKLFF
>TRBD2|-|TRBJ2-7|TRBV5-1
TGCGCCAGCAGCTCCCCCCGGGAGGGCCAGGCCGAGCAGTACTTC
CASSSPREGQAEQYF
>-|-|TRBJ1-3|TRBV14
TGTGCCAGCAGCAGGAGGGGCCGCTCTGGAAACACCATATATTTT
CASSRRGRSGNTIYF
>-|-|TRBJ1-4|TRBV18
TGTGCCAGCTCACCACCAAGGGGCGCGGCTAATGAAAAACTGTTTTTT
CASSPPRGAANEKLFF
>TRBD1|once|TRBJ1-2|TRBV19
TGTGCCAGTAGTATAAAGCTCGTTGGGACAGGGTCTAACTATGGCTACACCTTC
CASSIKLVGTGSNYGYTF
>TRBD1|once|TRBJ2-5|TRBV5-1
TGCGCCAGCAGCTTGGGGTGGGGACAGGGAAGAGAGACCCAGTACTTC
CASSLGWGQGRETQYF
>TRBD1|-|TRBJ1-2|TRBV19
TGTGCCAGTAGTCCAGGGACAGGCAGAGGGGGATATGGCTACACCTTC
CASSPGTGRGGYGYTF
>TRBD1|-|TRBJ1-4|TRBV27
TGTGCCAGCAGTTCGCCCCGACAGGGGGCGAACGAAAAACTGTTTTTT
CASSSPRQGANEKLFF
>-|few|TRBJ1-1|TRBV5-4
TGTGCCAGCAGCTTGGGACAGATGAACACTGAAGCTTTCTTT
CASSLGQMNTEAFF
>-|once|TRBJ1-1|TRBV4-1
TGCGCCAGCAGCCAAGACAGGGACACTGAAGCTTTCTTT
CASSQDRDTEAFF